This T cell receptor beta chain comes out of a study of CD4 T cells in relation to SARS-CoV-2 and coronaviruses. Overall study: The HLA restriction of the shared crossreactive spike epitopes was mapped. Study results and limitations: In around 60% of donors, memory CD4+ clonotypes crossrecognized SARS-CoV-2 and at least one common cold coronavirus spike. Samples before the pandemic and after infection were not matched within any donor.

About this clone itself: Its matching antigen is unknown.

Before the COVID-19 pandemic, during about 2011-2019, CD4+ T cells were taken from unexposed donors. This CDR3 region has 14 residues. Germline CDR1 MRHNA, CDR2 SNTAGT. The germline V and J ends were trimmed by 6 bases and 3 bases, with 14 bases remaining between them. Measured with immunoSEQ multiplex PCR; TCRdb has only the in-frame clones, and not every one. This table holds 55,000 to 75,000 clones, about 90% found once. The source material was memory CD4+ T cells from PBMCs. The receptor was derived from a human donor in good health. This chain joins TRBV6-4 and TRBJ1-2; TRBD1 might be the D (5 bases). The CDR3 here is CASSPRGGDYGYTF. In DNA form, the CDR3 reads TGTGCCAGCAGCCCCCGGGGAGGGGACTATGGCTACACCTTC.